The present entry profiles one T cell receptor (beta chain) with its context. The sample holds one count of this clone. No cognate antigen has been identified for it. The record has no base qualities; no much larger clone is one base away. From its cysteine to its phenylalanine, the CDR3 spans 15 amino acids. This entry keeps only the CDR3 DNA: 45 bases, framed from base 1. V is pared back by 1 base and J by 2 bases, with 12 bases lying between the germline termini. Looking up the germline V gene (reference sequence) yields CDR1 LNHNV and CDR2 YYDKDF. The data were obtained in a study of cytomegalovirus exposure and HLA in healthy donors (dated by TCRdb to about 2017). With regard to the full study: An earlier analysis of about 530 of the donors reported 276 Gb of sequence data and around 120 million unique TCR beta sequences obtained from roughly 170 million T cells. In the later analysis, no new phenotypic data were used to find candidate immune exposures; instead, reliance was placed on TCR beta sequences and their occurrence across donors. An earlier analysis of fewer than 750 of the donors used high-throughput TCR beta sequencing to judge whether each TCR beta V gene segment behaved as functional or pseudogenic. Four to six DR-DQ haplotypes were handled as single units for association and clustering, since linkage in the cohort was strong. The aim of the study was to test whether cataloging public T cell receptors could identify signatures of past pathogen exposure. HLA typing included class I and class II loci at four-digit resolution. About 300 gigabases of sequencing data and around 85 million unique TCR sequences made up an early release that covered around 640 HLA-typed donors. In addition to the first cohort of 666 subjects, a separate validation cohort of under 150 different subjects was used. Among 350 to 400 genotyped donors of the cohort, an average of approximately 250,000 unique TCR beta nucleotide sequences were sequenced per donor, about a sixth of them non-productive. Alongside the repertoire data, information on donor age, sex, ethnicity and CMV serostatus was compiled. To predict cytomegalovirus infection status, the study brought together high-throughput TCR immunosequencing, statistical association of individual TCRs with disease status, and machine learning. Using immunosequencing, the study profiled T cell repertoires from about 620 subjects and related those repertoires to cytomegalovirus serostatus. A later analysis re-analyzed previously published TCR beta repertoires from 550 to 700 donors and added high-resolution HLA genotyping to study TCR occurrence patterns. Typing coverage differed by locus: A, B, C, DRB1 and DQB1 were typed in about 620-630 donors, DQA1 in 522, DPA1 in 600 to 610, and DPB1 in roughly 450. In a later genetic analysis, genome-wide SNP genotypes for about 55% of the roughly 700 donors were used, and that subset was treated as a discovery cohort. Every repertoire in the discovery cohort had been generated on one and the same sequencing platform. Of the 300 to 450 genotyped donors, 65% to 90% were placed in the genetic ancestry cluster associated with self-reported Caucasian donors.

The library was generated by the immunoSEQ multiplex PCR assay. For the multiplex PCR, a mixture combining 60 forward primers for TCR Vbeta segments and 13 reverse primers for TCR Jbeta segments was used. The CDR3 region of rearranged TCR beta genes was amplified from genomic DNA with a multiplex PCR assay. The amplified TCR beta libraries were sequenced on the Illumina HiSeq System as 87-base-pair reads. The published analysis was carried out like this. A later analysis counted about 82 million unique TCR beta chains across the 500 to 850 repertoires, and around 9.9 million of these chains were shared by at least two donors. A nearest-neighbor algorithm error-corrected the raw reads and collapsed the reads into unique sequences, merging closely related sequences to remove PCR and sequencing errors. V, D and J gene segments were assigned by aligning CDR3 sequences to IMGT reference sequences. For a sequence to be retained, a match of at least six nucleotides was required to both a V gene segment and a J gene segment. Rearrangements were called productive when the CDR3 lacked stop codons and stayed in frame with V and J; all others were non-productive. CDR3 was defined by IMGT convention, running from the second conserved V-encoded cysteine to the conserved J-encoded phenylalanine. The earlier analysis of about 570 of the donors excluded any sequence lacking an unambiguous match to a single V gene segment. An earlier analysis of a few hundred of the donors called V segments functional above 56.7% productive rearrangements and segregating when the between-donor standard deviation exceeded 5%. A statistical classification framework was developed to diagnose cytomegalovirus status using the catalog of TCR beta chain sequences. In a later analysis, TCR nucleotide sequences were compared against IMGT/GENE-DB human TR gene sequences so that V and J genes could be assigned. Using the TCRdist pipeline, a later analysis assigned CDR3 sequences along with most-parsimonious VDJ recombination scenarios. In a later analysis, each TCR beta chain was defined by its CDR3 amino acid sequence together with its V-gene family, and reads lacking a unique V-gene family were excluded. A later analysis removed 592 highly shared, low-generation-probability nucleotide sequences to deal with suspected cross-contamination and a sequencing artifact. A later analysis calculated a clonal expansion index for each public chain from normalized within-repertoire ranks of inferred template counts. Generation probabilities in a later analysis came from a VDJ recombination model fitted to out-of-frame rearrangements, and those results were checked against IGoR. In a later analysis, TCR-TCR, TCR-HLA and TCR-CMV co-occurrence was scored with hypergeometric tests, and a repertoire-size bias correction was applied to TCR pairs. A later analysis estimated false discovery rates by permuting HLA or CMV assignments 20 times. In a later analysis, co-occurring TCRs were grouped with DBSCAN, and TCRdist sequence similarity was added when clustering was performed within HLA-allele-positive subsets. Repertoires with fewer than 30,000 or more than 120,000 public chains were left out of co-occurrence clustering, as were about 5 repertoires with anomalous nucleotide sharing. In TCRdb, the immuneACCESS table is reduced to in-frame sequences with V and J assigned. These tables do not hold every clone; where another copy was compared, an unresolved V gene accounts for under half, and the others remain unexplained. V and J calls and clone size are given by that table; D and trimming were obtained from the DNA. The sample table shows about 110,000 clones, and roughly 67% are seen once. 8.4% of the sample lies in the top ten.

The full study reports these points: Presence/absence analyses assumed roughly uniform sequencing depth across donors, an assumption that may not hold. Because HLA typing was unavailable for some donors at each locus, only the typed subset was used in association tests. A group of highly shared sequence variants was considered likely to be a technical artifact of the sequencing pipeline. A further reported finding was that TCR beta sequences accurately predicted the HLA-A and HLA-B alleles for most subjects in the first cohort. The authors suggested that the approach could potentially be generalized to other disease states and immunological phenotypes. Only TCR beta chains were sequenced in this cohort, and the absence of alpha or paired-chain data limited detectable features. Most CMV-associated TCR beta chains appeared to be HLA-restricted in a later analysis, and the HLA associations seemed to be driven largely by CMV exposure. V-gene and J-gene trimming of TCR beta chains was associated with a missense DCLRE1C variant in a later genetic analysis, and the association was replicated in an independent cohort. The study gave a list of some 150 TCR beta chains associated with cytomegalovirus. Some IMGT-functional V segments, including TRBV6-2 and TRBV6-3, could not be distinguished by the 87-base-pair reads and were therefore excluded. In a later analysis, HLA-associated TCR beta chains showed more clonal expansion and lower generation probabilities than non-associated chains that were equally common. In a later analysis, 16,951 TCR beta sequences were associated with specific HLA alleles at a false discovery rate of 0.05. Strong co-occurrence of HLA alleles, especially DR and DQ, made assigning TCR associations to individual alleles difficult. For the cohort, immune exposure information was limited to CMV serostatus. Because counts were too low, seventeen rarely observed V segments, including chromosome 9 orphons, were excluded from the earlier analysis of 587 of the donors. In an earlier analysis of a few hundred of the donors, most TCR beta V segments were observed in productive rearrangements about 90% or about 30% of the time, broadly matching IMGT annotations. While some public TCRs were present in many individuals, most TCR sequences turned up only very rarely across donors. Correlated functional status among segregating V segments might be attributable to linkage disequilibrium, but an unknown experimental factor could not be ruled out. In a later genetic analysis, fewer N-insertions in productive TCRs were reported among donors in an Asian-associated ancestry cluster than the roughly 700-donor mean. The classifier was reported to diagnose cytomegalovirus status with high specificity and sensitivity in both the original cohort and the validation cohort. According to a later analysis, parvovirus B19, influenza, CMV and Epstein-Barr virus appeared linked to several top co-occurrence clusters. Three of the identified cytomegalovirus-associated TCR beta chains were confirmed in vitro to be specific for cytomegalovirus antigens. In a later analysis, TCR association rates were found to vary across HLA loci, with the most associated TCRs seen for DRB1 alleles and the fewest for HLA-C alleles.

The cohort was made up of around 720 healthy bone marrow donors. At the time of sampling, all cohort members were nominally healthy, though unrecorded immune exposures were likely present. The donor was CMV seronegative and was included in the group of under 450 seronegative cohort members. A peripheral blood sample was collected from each donor, and TCR beta sequencing was performed on peripheral blood mononuclear cells. The Qiagen DNeasy Blood Extraction Kit was used to extract genomic DNA from the blood cell samples. This TCR derives from a man aged 40-50 years in good health and CMV-seronegative. The chain links TRBV15 with TRBJ2-7; the D gene lacks a confident call. Sequencing was carried out using PBMCs. CDR3 region: CATSRGLSFTYEQYF. The bases read TGTGCCACCAGCAGAGGTCTATCATTTACCTACGAGCAGTACTTC.